These 27 T cell receptor beta chains were all obtained from the same sample, sequenced in a study of T cell responses to AZD1222 COVID-19 vaccine. Generated by immunoSEQ multiplex PCR, the TCRdb table keeps only in-frame clones and is missing some. This table holds about 81,000 clones, 70% to 90% found once. Specimen: peripheral blood, collected 28 days after the second AZD1222 dose. Receptors originate from an adult who received the AZD1222 COVID-19 vaccine.

The chain links TRBV4-3 to TRBJ2-1; TRBD2 agrees at 12 bases. Germline V gene data show CDR1 as LGHNA and CDR2 as YSLEER. J was trimmed by 10 bases and V by 2 bases; bases with no gene match: 6. This CDR3 is 15 amino acids long. The CDR3 sequence is CASSQLTSGRDEQFF. The DNA of the CDR3 is TGCGCCAGCAGCCAACTGACTAGCGGGAGAGACGAGCAGTTCTTC.

V is TRBV28 and J is TRBJ2-1; 7 positions match TRBD2. CDR1 is MDHEN, CDR2 SYDVKM, per germline. The V gene end was trimmed by 6 bases and the J gene end by 4 bases; junction bases not matched to a gene: 12. The CDR3 is 16 residues long. Written as DNA, the CDR3 is TGTGCCAGCAGACCTCGGGGGAGGGAAACGTACAATGAGCAGTTCTTC. It specifies CASRPRGRETYNEQFF.

V usage is TRBV7-8 and J usage is TRBJ1-1; D is undetermined. Trimming cost V 0 bases and J 3 bases, with 8 bases left between them. Germline CDR1 SGHVS, CDR2 FQNEAQ. CDR3 size: 14 residues. CDR3 bases: TGTGCCAGCAGCTTAGCGCTGGGCCACACTGAAGCTTTCTTT. The encoded protein is CASSLALGHTEAFF.

The chain has TRBV6-4 and TRBJ2-3; possible D gene TRBD1, 6 bases. V lost 4 bases and J 1 base, leaving 12 bases between the germline ends. The CDR3 has 15 residues. The germline V gene has CDR1 MRHNA and CDR2 SNTAGT. CDR3 in DNA: TGTGCCAGCAGTGTAGAGACAGGTCGCACAGATACGCAGTATTTT. Translating it yields CASSVETGRTDTQYF.

The chain combines TRBV9 with TRBJ2-3, with 7 positions matching TRBD2. This CDR3 is built from 15 residues. The ends lost 2 bases at V and 4 bases at J; junction bases unmatched: 7. Germline V gene sequence: CDR1 SGDLS, CDR2 YYNGEE. In DNA form, the CDR3 reads TGTGCCAGCAGCGTGGGGCGGGAGAGGGCAGATACGCAGTATTTT. Protein sequence: CASSVGRERADTQYF.

This chain joins TRBV11-2 and TRBJ2-5; no clear D. This CDR3 spans 11 amino acids. Trimming took 4 bases from V and 4 from J, leaving 4 bases between them. The germline CDR1 and CDR2 sequences are SGHAT and FQNNGV. CDR3 protein: CASSSGETQYF. The CDR3 DNA reads TGTGCCAGCAGCTCGGGAGAGACCCAGTACTTC.

The count of this clone is one. The chain links TRBV7-9 to TRBJ2-2; D could derive from TRBD1 or TRBD2 (5 bases each). Germline lookup yields CDR1 SEHNR and CDR2 FQNEAQ (reference sequence). There are 16 residues in the CDR3. V gave up 5 bases and J gave up 4 bases, with 17 bases separating them. In DNA form, the CDR3 reads TGTGCCAGCAGCATAGATGAGGGGCTCGGCACCGGGGAGCTGTTTTTT. It is translated as CASSIDEGLGTGELFF.

The chain employs TRBV6-1 and TRBJ2-5; no clear D gene. Trimming took 5 bases from V and 5 from J, leaving 15 bases between them. In germline, CDR1 is MNHNS, CDR2 SASEGT. The CDR3 loop spans 14 amino acids. CDR3 residues: CASSYGQSVETQYF. In nucleotides, the CDR3 is TGTGCCAGCAGTTATGGCCAATCCGTTGAGACCCAGTACTTC.

This clone was counted only a few times. The rearrangement links TRBV15 to TRBJ1-1; TRBD1 might be the D (5 bases). Germline V CDR1 and CDR2: LNHNV, YYDKDF (reference sequence). The CDR3 contains 16 residues. Between the trimmed V and J ends, which lost 0 bases and 5 bases, there was a span of 16 bases. The CDR3 here is CATSRDRGMAITEAFF. CDR3 sequence (DNA): TGTGCCACCAGCAGAGATCGGGGGATGGCGATAACTGAAGCTTTCTTT.

This sequence joins TRBV28 and TRBJ2-7; 7 positions match TRBD1. The germline gives CDR1 MDHEN, CDR2 SYDVKM. Germline trimming cut 3 bases from V and 3 bases from J; bases unmatched to any gene: 8. The CDR3 is made up of 15 amino acids. The CDR3: CASSFPGTESYEQYF. The CDR3 DNA follows: TGTGCCAGCAGTTTTCCCGGGACAGAGAGCTACGAGCAGTACTTC.

The chain combines TRBV10-3 with TRBJ1-5, with D perhaps TRBD1 (5 bases). V was pared by 4 bases and J by 9 bases, with 13 bases between. Germline values: CDR1 ENHRY, CDR2 SYGVKD. CDR3 length equals 13 residues. Written as DNA, the CDR3 is TGTGCCATCAGTGGGGGGGTTGAACGGCCCCAGCATTTT. This gives the protein CAISGGVERPQHF.

J is TRBJ2-1 and V is TRBV6-5; perhaps D is TRBD1 or TRBD2 (5 bases each). Germline V gene data show CDR1 as MNHEY and CDR2 as SVGAGI. The CDR3 totals 15 residues. Between the trimmed V and J ends, which lost 5 bases and 6 bases, there was a span of 17 bases. CDR3 sequence: CASSTQKGRVNEQFF. As DNA, the CDR3 is TGTGCCAGCAGTACCCAGAAGGGGCGGGTCAATGAGCAGTTCTTC.

This chain uses TRBV3-1 (or the pseudogene TRBV3-2) with TRBJ1-6; 9 positions agree with TRBD1. V gave up 4 bases and J gave up 7 bases; unmatched junction bases: 14. Germline CDR1 is LGHDT and CDR2 is YNNKEL (reference sequence). The CDR3 has 18 amino acids. The CDR3 DNA sequence: TGTGCCAGCAGCCTGATTGGGCGCGGGACAGGGTACAATTCACCCCTCCACTTT. Its protein is CASSLIGRGTGYNSPLHF.

This sequence joins TRBV11-3 and TRBJ2-2; D call uncertain. Germline CDR1 reads SGHNT; CDR2 reads YENEEA. CDR3 length equals 13 residues. V shed 3 bases and J shed 4 bases, with 6 bases lying between them. In DNA form, the CDR3 reads TGTGCCAGCAGCTTTTCCCTCACCGGGGAGCTGTTTTTT. Translation: CASSFSLTGELFF.

This chain connects TRBV7-3 to TRBJ2-3; TRBD2 matches at 7 bases. V was clipped by 3 bases and J by 4 bases; unmatched bases: 4. Per germline, CDR1 SGHTA and CDR2 FQGTGA. CDR3 length: 14 residues. The CDR3 DNA sequence: TGTGCCAGCAGCTTCGGCGGGAGCGCAGATACGCAGTATTTT. It is translated as CASSFGGSADTQYF.

This chain links TRBV24-1 with TRBJ1-2, with 8 nucleotides matching TRBD1. The CDR3 loop spans 14 amino acids. Germline assignment: CDR1 KGHDR and CDR2 SFDVKD. The V and J ends lost 4 bases and 6 bases, in that order; junction bases with no gene match: 6. DNA of the CDR3: TGTGCCACCAGTGAGGGTGGACAGGGCCATGGCTACACCTTC. This sequence encodes CATSEGGQGHGYTF.

This clone was counted only a few times. The V and J genes are TRBV11-2 and TRBJ2-7; a possible D gene is TRBD1 (6 bases). In germline, CDR1 is SGHAT, CDR2 FQNNGV. CDR3 size: 12 residues. Trimming took 2 bases from V and 4 from J, leaving 6 bases between them. Here the CDR3 reads CASSLQGYEQYF. The CDR3 DNA follows: TGTGCCAGCAGCTTACAGGGGTACGAGCAGTACTTC. The variable domain in full, completed from reference TRBV11-2 and TRBJ2-7, reads EAGVAQSPRYKIIEKRQSVAFWCNPISGHATLYWYQQILGQGPKLLIQFQNNGVVDDSQLPKDRFSAERLKGVDSTLKIQPAKLEDSAVYLCASSLQGYEQYFGPGTRLTVT.

The genes are TRBV7-2 and TRBJ1-1; the D gene is possibly TRBD1 (6 bases). Trimming took off 4 bases at V and 4 bases at J, with 13 bases between the two ends. Germline V gene sequence: CDR1 SGHTA, CDR2 FQGNSA. This CDR3 spans 14 amino acids. The CDR3 region has the DNA TGTGCCAGCAGCTGGAACAGGGAGGGCACTGAAGCTTTCTTT. This translates into CASSWNREGTEAFF.

The chain employs TRBV5-4 and TRBJ1-1; 9 bases are a match to TRBD1. The germline CDR1 and CDR2 sequences are SGHNT and YYREEE (reference sequence). With V trimmed by 1 base and J by 5 bases, 15 bases remained unmatched. The CDR3 contains 18 residues. The CDR3 sequence: CASSLKLQGASLVTEAFF. As DNA, the CDR3 is TGTGCCAGCAGCTTGAAGCTACAGGGGGCGTCGTTGGTGACTGAAGCTTTCTTT.

The V gene is TRBV4-1, the J gene TRBJ2-3, with D maybe TRBD1 (5 bases). Trimming removed 4 bases from V and 0 bases from J, with 8 bases in between. Germline V lookup: CDR1 MGHRA, CDR2 YSYEKL. The CDR3 is made up of 14 amino acids. The CDR3 protein is CASSPTASTDTQYF. The CDR3, as DNA: TGCGCCAGCAGCCCGACAGCTAGCACAGATACGCAGTATTTT.

The V call is TRBV7-3, the J call TRBJ2-2; D may be TRBD1 (6 bases). The CDR3 length is 14 residues. Trimming shortened V by 1 base and J by 3 bases, and 6 bases separated the two germline ends. Germline V gene sequence: CDR1 SGHTA, CDR2 FQGTGA. The CDR3 reads CASSLNRDTGELFF. Written as DNA, the CDR3 is TGTGCCAGCAGCTTAAACAGGGACACCGGGGAGCTGTTTTTT.

V gene TRBV7-9 combines with J gene TRBJ2-7; 7 bases line up with TRBD1. V shed 4 bases and J 0 bases; nucleotides not matched to a gene: 6. Per germline, CDR1 SEHNR and CDR2 FQNEAQ (reference sequence). The CDR3 extends over 15 amino acids. For the CDR3, the DNA is TGTGCCAGCAGCTCCGACAGGGTAAGCTCCTACGAGCAGTACTTC. Translation gives CASSSDRVSSYEQYF.

The rearrangement links TRBV28 to TRBJ1-4, with D uncertain. CDR1 and CDR2 from the germline V gene are MDHEN and SYDVKM. This CDR3 contains 14 residues. V shed 6 bases and J shed 2 bases, with 10 bases lying between them. The CDR3, as DNA: TGTGCCAGCAGCCTGGTTCGGACTAATGAAAAACTGTTTTTT. Translating gives CASSLVRTNEKLFF.

The chain recombines TRBV5-4 with TRBJ1-3; TRBD1 is a possible D gene (5 bases). This CDR3 contains 15 residues. From germline, CDR1 is SGHNT and CDR2 YYREEE (reference sequence). Trimming shortened V by 4 bases and J by 1 base, and 12 bases separated the two germline ends. The CDR3 DNA sequence: TGTGCCAGCAGCCGGGGTTGGGGGTCTGGAAACACCATATATTTT. Translating it yields CASSRGWGSGNTIYF.

The chain has TRBV25-1 and TRBJ1-3, with a possible D match to TRBD1 (6 bases). With 2 bases removed from V and 3 bases from J, the gap between germline ends came to 11 bases. The CDR3 extends over 15 amino acids. CDR1 and CDR2 (germline): MGHDK, SYGVNS. As DNA, the CDR3 is TGTGCCAGCAGTGAAATGGGGGCGGGTGGAAACACCATATATTTT. It codes for CASSEMGAGGNTIYF.

The chain carries TRBV9 and TRBJ1-1, with TRBD1 identical over 9 bases. CDR1 is SGDLS, CDR2 YYNGEE, per germline. The CDR3 consists of 15 residues. The trim removed 2 bases at V and 3 bases at J, leaving 5 bases unmatched. The CDR3 loop is CASSVGDRVYTEAFF. CDR3 in DNA: TGTGCCAGCAGCGTCGGGGACAGGGTATACACTGAAGCTTTCTTT.

This clone was picked up one time. The chain is built from TRBV24-1 and TRBJ2-1, with TRBD2 matching over 9 bases. Germline CDR1 KGHDR, CDR2 SFDVKD. This CDR3 region has 16 residues. V was clipped by 5 bases and J by 8 bases; unmatched bases: 12. The CDR3 sequence: CATSGTGLAQGDEQFF. CDR3 nucleotides: TGTGCCACCAGTGGGACGGGACTAGCCCAGGGCGATGAGCAGTTCTTC.